This TCR beta chain emerged from a study of T cell repertoires in aging, cancer and after chemotherapy. At the level of the study: Donor ages fell into six groups from 30 or younger up to 70 or older. Paired samples before and after chemotherapy came from glioblastoma patients receiving temozolomide-based therapy. Approximately 8 million TCR reads were in the whole dataset.

The germline CDR1 and CDR2 sequences are MDHEN and SYDVKM. This CDR3 has 13 residues. The V gene lost 5 bases and the J gene lost 10 bases, with 12 bases spanning the gap. Multiplex touch-down PCR with TRB-A/B primers amplified rearranged V-D-J TRB sequences. TCRdb reanalysed the multiplex PCR reads using MiXCR and keeps one entry per CDR3 protein. The repertoire holds about 1,200 distinct CDR3 sequences, with approximately 26% as singletons. Peripheral blood genomic DNA, not sorted cells or RNA, was the template. V and J are TRBV28 and TRBJ1-6, with no clear D. Sequencing was carried out using blood. The TCR was taken from a human donor with a solid tumor. CDR3 amino acids: CASSIPWKSPLHF. In DNA, the CDR3 is TGTGCCAGCAGTATCCCCTGGAAATCACCCCTCCACTTT.